A selection of T cell receptor beta chains follows, all from one sample in a study of T cell responses to AZD1222 COVID-19 vaccine. Produced via immunoSEQ multiplex PCR; TCRdb's table is partial and in-frame only. The sample records nearly 110,000 clones, around 90% being singletons. The sample consisted of peripheral blood, taken on day 0 of AZD1222 vaccination. Receptor source: an adult in good health. The CDR3 runs from the conserved cysteine through the conserved F or W. D genes are given only for firm matches. Some rows mark clone size as missing; the rest say once, few, many or name a class of expanded clone.

TRBJ1-5	NA	TRBV19	TRBD1	TGTGCCAGTGATCGACAGGGTACGGGTTCTGTACAGCCCCAGCATTTT	CASDRQGTGSVQPQHF
TRBJ1-6	NA	TRBV23-1	NA	TGCGCCAGCAGTCAACGAAAATTTCAACCAGTGTTT	CASSQRKFQPVF
TRBJ1-3	NA	TRBV5-1	NA	TGCGCCAGCAGCTTGGATAAGGGAAACACCATATATTTT	CASSLDKGNTIYF
TRBJ2-5	NA	TRBV27	NA	TGTGCCAGCAGTACACCCGCCGGAGTTGGGGAGACCCAGTACTTC	CASSTPAGVGETQYF
TRBJ2-7	NA	TRBV19	NA	TGTGCCAGTAGTGGGAAGAAGCGGAAGACCTACGAGCAGTACTTC	CASSGKKRKTYEQYF
TRBJ2-1	NA	TRBV19	TRBD1	TGTGCCAGTTTGGGACAGGCTAGCAATGAGCAGTTCTTC	CASLGQASNEQFF
TRBJ1-2	NA	TRBV14	NA	TGTGCCAGCAGCCAAGATCCCGGCTATGGCTACACCTTC	CASSQDPGYGYTF
TRBJ1-1	few	TRBV28	NA	TGTGCCAACCCCCACCGGTCCCCAGATTTGAACACTGAAGCTTTCTTT	CANPHRSPDLNTEAFF
TRBJ1-2	NA	TRBV11-2	TRBD1	TGTGCCAGCAGCTTAGGGTCCAGGGGGCGCTGGGTCTATGGCTACACCTTC	CASSLGSRGRWVYGYTF
TRBJ2-2	few	TRBV9	TRBD1	TGTGCCAGCAGCGGGACAGGGGCATACACCGGGGAGCTGTTTTTT	CASSGTGAYTGELFF
TRBJ2-2	NA	TRBV6-5	TRBD2	TGTGCCAGCAGATTAGCGGGAGGGGTATCCGGGGAGCTGTTTTTT	CASRLAGGVSGELFF
TRBJ2-7	NA	TRBV6-5	TRBD2	TGTGCCAGCAGTCGAGTTGCGGGAGGGCTCTACGAGCAGTACTTC	CASSRVAGGLYEQYF
TRBJ1-2	once	TRBV11-2	NA	TGTGCCAGCAGCTTGGGCCCCACAGTGGGCTACACCTTC	CASSLGPTVGYTF
TRBJ1-1	NA	TRBV19	NA	TGTGCCACCCTAGGGGCCCTCGGGAACACTGAAGCTTTCTTT	CATLGALGNTEAFF
TRBJ1-1	NA	TRBV2	NA	TGTGCCAGCTCGGTAAACACTGAAGCTTTCTTT	CASSVNTEAFF
TRBJ1-1	NA	TRBV4-2	TRBD1	TGTGCCAGCAGCCCGGGACAGGGCGGGGAGGACACTGAAGCTTTCTTT	CASSPGQGGEDTEAFF
TRBJ1-5	NA	TRBV2	TRBD1	TGTGCCAGCGGACAGGGGGGTCAGCCCCAGCATTTT	CASGQGGQPQHF
TRBJ1-2	NA	TRBV6-5	TRBD1	TGTGCCAGCAGTTACTCAGGGGGCAAGGACTATGGCTACACCTTC	CASSYSGGKDYGYTF
TRBJ2-7	once	TRBV7-9	NA	TGTGCCAGCAGCCCCGTGGGGGAGAAGTACGAGCAGTACTTC	CASSPVGEKYEQYF
TRBJ2-7	NA	TRBV9	NA	TGTGCCAGCAGCGTAGGACTAGACAGCTCCTACGAGCAGTACTTC	CASSVGLDSSYEQYF
TRBJ1-2	NA	TRBV7-3	TRBD1	TGTGCCAGCAGCTTGACAGGGTTTGTTGGCTACACCTTC	CASSLTGFVGYTF
TRBJ1-2	NA	TRBV7-9	TRBD1	TGTGCCAGCAGCACAGGACAGGACTATGGCTACACCTTC	CASSTGQDYGYTF
TRBJ1-1	NA	TRBV30	NA	TGTGCCTGGAGTGGTATTCAGTGGCAGCGTGAAGCTTTCTTT	CAWSGIQWQREAFF
TRBJ2-7	NA	TRBV13	TRBD2	TGTGCCAGCAGCCCAGGGCTAGCGGGGACCTACGAGCAGTACTTC	CASSPGLAGTYEQYF
TRBJ1-4	NA	TRBV7-2	NA	TGTGCCAGCAGCTTAGGGCAGGTTGGAGAAAAACTGTTTTTT	CASSLGQVGEKLFF
TRBJ1-2	NA	TRBV6-5	TRBD1	TGTGCCAGCAGTAAGGGACAGATCTATGGCTACACCTTC	CASSKGQIYGYTF
TRBJ2-1	NA	TRBV9	TRBD2	TGTGCCAGCAGTCCCCCGGGGACTGGGAGGGGAAATGAGCAGTTCTTC	CASSPPGTGRGNEQFF
TRBJ2-2	once	TRBV5-1	NA	TGCGCCAGCAGCTTGGAGTCTGGGGAGCTGTTTTTT	CASSLESGELFF
TRBJ2-7	once	TRBV14	NA	TGTGCCAGCAGCCTTGAACCTAGCTCCTACGAGCAGTACTTC	CASSLEPSSYEQYF